This TCR beta chain was found in a study of graft-versus-host responses after intestinal transplantation. Study-level information: Recipients obtained multivisceral, liver-intestinal, or isolated intestinal transplants. Every recipient had anti-thymocyte globulin induction and about three years of tacrolimus plus steroids. Study results and limitations: GvH clonotypes were identified within recipient marrow, with a subset emerging first in ileum or blood.

J gave up 2 bases and V 0 bases, and 5 bases lay outside the gene matches. The CDR3 extends over 15 amino acids. The germline gives CDR1 SGDLS, CDR2 YYNGEE. The assay was immunoSEQ multiplex PCR, and TCRdb's table has in-frame clones only and misses some. The sample holds 80,000 to 100,000 clones, 75% to 90% seen once. A word on this clone: Its specificity is unknown.

The origin of this receptor is a human donor who received an intestinal transplant. The sample was unstimulated CD4+ T cells sorted from spleen or lymph node cells, taken before intestinal transplant. The gene calls are TRBV9 and TRBJ2-7; 7 positions match TRBD2. The CDR3 nucleotides are TGTGCCAGCAGCGTAGGGGGGGGAGCGACCTACGAGCAGTACTTC. This encodes CASSVGGGATYEQYF.